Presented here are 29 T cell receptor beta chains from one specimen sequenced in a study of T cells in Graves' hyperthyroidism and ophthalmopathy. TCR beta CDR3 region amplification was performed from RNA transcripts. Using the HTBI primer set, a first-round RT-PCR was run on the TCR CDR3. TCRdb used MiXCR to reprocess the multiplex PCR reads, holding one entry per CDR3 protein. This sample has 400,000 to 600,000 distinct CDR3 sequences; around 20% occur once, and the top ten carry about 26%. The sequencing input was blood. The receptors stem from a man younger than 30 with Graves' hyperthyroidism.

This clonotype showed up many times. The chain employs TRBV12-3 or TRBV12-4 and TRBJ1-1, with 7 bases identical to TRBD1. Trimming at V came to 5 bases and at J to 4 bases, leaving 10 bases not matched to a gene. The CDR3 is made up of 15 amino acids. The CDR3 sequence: CASSLLGQSGTEAFF. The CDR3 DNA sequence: TGTGCCAGCAGTCTTTTGGGACAGAGTGGCACTGAAGCTTTCTTT.

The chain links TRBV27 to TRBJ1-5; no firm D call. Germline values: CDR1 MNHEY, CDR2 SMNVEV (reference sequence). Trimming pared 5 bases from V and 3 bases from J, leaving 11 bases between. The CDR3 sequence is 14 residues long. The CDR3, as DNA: TGTGCCAGCAGTCCTCAACGCCTCAATCAGCCCCAGCATTTT. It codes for CASSPQRLNQPQHF.

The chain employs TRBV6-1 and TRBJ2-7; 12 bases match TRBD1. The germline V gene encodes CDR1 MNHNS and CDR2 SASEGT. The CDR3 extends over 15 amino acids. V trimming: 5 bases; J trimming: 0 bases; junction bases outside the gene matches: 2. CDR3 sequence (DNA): TGTGCCAGCAGTCGGGGACAGGGGGCCTCCTACGAGCAGTACTTC. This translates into CASSRGQGASYEQYF.

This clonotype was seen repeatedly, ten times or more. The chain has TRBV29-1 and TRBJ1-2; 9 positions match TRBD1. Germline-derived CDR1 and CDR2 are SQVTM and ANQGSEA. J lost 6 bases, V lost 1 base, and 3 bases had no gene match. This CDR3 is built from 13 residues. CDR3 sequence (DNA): TGCAGCGTTGAAGGTACAGGGGGCAATGGCTACACCTTC. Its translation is CSVEGTGGNGYTF.

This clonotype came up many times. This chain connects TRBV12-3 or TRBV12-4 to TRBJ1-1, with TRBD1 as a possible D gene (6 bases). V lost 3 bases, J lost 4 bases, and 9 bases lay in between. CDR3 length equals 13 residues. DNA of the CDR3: TGTGCCAGCAGTTTCGGGGGGCCCACTGAAGCTTTCTTT. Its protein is CASSFGGPTEAFF.

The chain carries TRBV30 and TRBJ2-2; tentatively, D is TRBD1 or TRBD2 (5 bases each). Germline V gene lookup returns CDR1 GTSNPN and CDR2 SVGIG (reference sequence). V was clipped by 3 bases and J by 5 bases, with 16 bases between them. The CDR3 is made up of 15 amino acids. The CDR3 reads CAWRGAGWETGELFF. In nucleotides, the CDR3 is TGTGCCTGGAGAGGTGCAGGGTGGGAGACCGGGGAGCTGTTTTTT.

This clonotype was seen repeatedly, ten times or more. CDR3 nucleotides: TGTGCCAGCAGCTACGGGACAGGGACTGAAGCTTTCTTT. Amino acids: CASSYGTGTEAFF. The chain couples TRBV5-5 to TRBJ1-1, with 9 bases matching TRBD1. The germline V gene encodes CDR1 SGHKS and CDR2 YYEKEE (reference sequence). CDR3 length equals 13 residues. Germline trimming cut 3 bases from V and 5 bases from J; bases unmatched to any gene: 2.

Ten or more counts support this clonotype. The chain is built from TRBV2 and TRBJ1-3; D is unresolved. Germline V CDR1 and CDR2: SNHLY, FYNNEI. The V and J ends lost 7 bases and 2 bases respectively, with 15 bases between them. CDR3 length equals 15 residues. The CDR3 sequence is CASTTSARTGNTIYF. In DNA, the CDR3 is TGTGCCAGCACCACCTCCGCACGGACTGGAAACACCATATATTTT.

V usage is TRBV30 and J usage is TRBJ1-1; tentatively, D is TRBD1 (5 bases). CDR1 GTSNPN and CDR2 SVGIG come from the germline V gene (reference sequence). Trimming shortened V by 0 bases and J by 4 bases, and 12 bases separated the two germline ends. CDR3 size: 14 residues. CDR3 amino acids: CAWSVRQGITEAFF. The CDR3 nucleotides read TGTGCCTGGAGTGTAAGGCAGGGCATCACTGAAGCTTTCTTT.

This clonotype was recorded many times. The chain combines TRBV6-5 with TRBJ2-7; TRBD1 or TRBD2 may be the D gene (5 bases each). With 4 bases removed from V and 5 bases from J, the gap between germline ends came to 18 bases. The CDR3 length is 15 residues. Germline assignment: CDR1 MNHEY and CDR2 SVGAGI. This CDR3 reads CASSSWVGGIDEQYF. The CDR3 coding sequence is TGTGCCAGCAGTTCGTGGGTTGGGGGTATCGACGAGCAGTACTTC.

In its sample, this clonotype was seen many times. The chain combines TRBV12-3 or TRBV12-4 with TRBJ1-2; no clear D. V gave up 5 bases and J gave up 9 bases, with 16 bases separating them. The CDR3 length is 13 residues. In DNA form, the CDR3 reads TGTGCCAGCAGTCCCACCCGGATAGCACGCTACACCTTC. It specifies CASSPTRIARYTF.

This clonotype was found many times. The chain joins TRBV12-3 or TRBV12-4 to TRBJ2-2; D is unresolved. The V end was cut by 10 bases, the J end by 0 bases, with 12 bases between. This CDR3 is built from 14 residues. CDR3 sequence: CAIQRWANTGELFF. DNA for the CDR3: TGTGCCATCCAGCGTTGGGCGAACACCGGGGAGCTGTTTTTT.

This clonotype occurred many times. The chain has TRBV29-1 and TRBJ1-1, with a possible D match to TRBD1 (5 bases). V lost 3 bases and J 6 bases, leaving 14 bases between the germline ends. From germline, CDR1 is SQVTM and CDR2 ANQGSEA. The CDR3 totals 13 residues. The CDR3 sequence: CSVDGQGGPEAFF. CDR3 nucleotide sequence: TGCAGCGTTGACGGGCAGGGAGGGCCTGAAGCTTTCTTT.

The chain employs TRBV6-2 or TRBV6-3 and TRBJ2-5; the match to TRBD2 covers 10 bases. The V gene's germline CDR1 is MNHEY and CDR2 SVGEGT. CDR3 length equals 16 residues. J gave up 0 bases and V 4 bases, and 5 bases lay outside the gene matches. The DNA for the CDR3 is TGTGCCAGCAGTTCTGGACTAGCGGCTTACCAAGAGACCCAGTACTTC. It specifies CASSSGLAAYQETQYF.

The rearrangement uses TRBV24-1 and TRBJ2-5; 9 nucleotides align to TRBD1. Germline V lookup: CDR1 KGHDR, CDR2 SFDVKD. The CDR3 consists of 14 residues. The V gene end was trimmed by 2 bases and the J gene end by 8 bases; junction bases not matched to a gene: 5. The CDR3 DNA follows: TGTGCCACCAGTGATTACCGACAGGGGGGCACCCAGTACTTC. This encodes CATSDYRQGGTQYF.

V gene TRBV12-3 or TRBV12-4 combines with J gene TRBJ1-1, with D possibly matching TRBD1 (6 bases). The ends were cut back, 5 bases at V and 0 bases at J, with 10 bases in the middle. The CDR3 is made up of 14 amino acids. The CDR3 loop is CASSRDTMNTEAFF. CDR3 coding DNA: TGTGCCAGCAGTCGGGACACGATGAACACTGAAGCTTTCTTT.

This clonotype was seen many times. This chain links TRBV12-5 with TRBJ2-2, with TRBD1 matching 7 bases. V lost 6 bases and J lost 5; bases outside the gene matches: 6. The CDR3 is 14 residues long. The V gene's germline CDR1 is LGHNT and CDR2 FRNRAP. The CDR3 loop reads CASGQQGTTGELFF. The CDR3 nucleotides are TGTGCTAGTGGGCAACAGGGGACGACCGGGGAGCTGTTTTTT.

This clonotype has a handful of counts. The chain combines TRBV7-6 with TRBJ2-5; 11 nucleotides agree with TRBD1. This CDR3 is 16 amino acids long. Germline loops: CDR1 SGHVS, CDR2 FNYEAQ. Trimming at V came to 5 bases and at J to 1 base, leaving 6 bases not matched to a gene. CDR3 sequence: CASSVSGTGGQETQYF. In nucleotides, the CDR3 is TGTGCCAGCAGCGTCTCCGGGACAGGGGGCCAAGAGACCCAGTACTTC.

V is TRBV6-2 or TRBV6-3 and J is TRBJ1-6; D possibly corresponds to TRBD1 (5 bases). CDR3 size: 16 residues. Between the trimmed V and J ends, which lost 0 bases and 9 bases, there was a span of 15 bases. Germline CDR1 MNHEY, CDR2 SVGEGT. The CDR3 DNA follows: TGTGCCAGCAGTTACTCGGAGGGGAGGTTCGGTTCACCCCTCCACTTT. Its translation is CASSYSEGRFGSPLHF.

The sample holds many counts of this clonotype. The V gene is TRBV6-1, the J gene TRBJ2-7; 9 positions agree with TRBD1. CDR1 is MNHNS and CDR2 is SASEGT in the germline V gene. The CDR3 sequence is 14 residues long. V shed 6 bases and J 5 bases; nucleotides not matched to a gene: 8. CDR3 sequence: CASRPGTGFHEQYF. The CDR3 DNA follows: TGTGCCAGCAGACCCGGGACAGGGTTCCACGAGCAGTACTTC.

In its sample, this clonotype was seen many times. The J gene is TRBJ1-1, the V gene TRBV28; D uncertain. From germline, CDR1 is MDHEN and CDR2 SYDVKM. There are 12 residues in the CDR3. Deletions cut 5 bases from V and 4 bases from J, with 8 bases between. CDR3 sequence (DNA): TGTGCCAGCAGTGCCTTTGGCACTGAAGCTTTCTTT. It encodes CASSAFGTEAFF.

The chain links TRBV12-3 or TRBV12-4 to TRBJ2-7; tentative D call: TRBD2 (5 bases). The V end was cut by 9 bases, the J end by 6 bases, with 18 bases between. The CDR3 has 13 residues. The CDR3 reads CASKEGPGSEQYF. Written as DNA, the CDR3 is TGTGCCAGTAAAGAAGGTCCGGGGTCCGAGCAGTACTTC.

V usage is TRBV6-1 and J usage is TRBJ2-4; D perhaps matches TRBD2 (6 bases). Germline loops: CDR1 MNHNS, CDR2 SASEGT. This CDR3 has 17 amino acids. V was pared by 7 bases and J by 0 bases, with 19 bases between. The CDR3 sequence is CASTREDSFVAKNIQYF. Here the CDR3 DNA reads TGTGCCAGCACGAGGGAGGACTCTTTCGTAGCCAAAAACATTCAGTACTTC.

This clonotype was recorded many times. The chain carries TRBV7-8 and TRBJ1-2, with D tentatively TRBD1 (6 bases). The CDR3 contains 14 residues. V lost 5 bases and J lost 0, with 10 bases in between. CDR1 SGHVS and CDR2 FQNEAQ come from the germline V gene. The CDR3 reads CASSRGQSNYGYTF. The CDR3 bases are TGTGCCAGCAGCCGTGGACAGTCTAACTATGGCTACACCTTC.

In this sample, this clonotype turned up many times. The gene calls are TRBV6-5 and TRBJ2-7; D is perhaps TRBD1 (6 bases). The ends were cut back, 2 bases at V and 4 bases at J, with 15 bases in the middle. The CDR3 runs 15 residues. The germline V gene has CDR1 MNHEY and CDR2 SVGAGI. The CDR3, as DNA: TGTGCCAGCAGTTACCCCAGGGGTTCCCCTTACGAGCAGTACTTC. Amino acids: CASSYPRGSPYEQYF.

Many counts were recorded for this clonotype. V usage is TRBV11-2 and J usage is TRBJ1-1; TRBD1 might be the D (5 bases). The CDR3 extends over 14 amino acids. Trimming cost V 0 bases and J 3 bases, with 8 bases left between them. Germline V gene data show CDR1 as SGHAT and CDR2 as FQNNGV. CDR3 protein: CASSLDWGDTEAFF. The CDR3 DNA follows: TGTGCCAGCAGCTTAGATTGGGGGGACACTGAAGCTTTCTTT.

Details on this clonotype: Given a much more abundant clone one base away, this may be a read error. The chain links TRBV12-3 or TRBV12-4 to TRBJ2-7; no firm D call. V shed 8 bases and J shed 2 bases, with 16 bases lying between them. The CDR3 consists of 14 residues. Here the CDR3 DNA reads TGTGCCAGCTGCTCACGACGGAATACCTACGAGCAGTACTTC. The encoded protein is CASCSRRNTYEQYF.

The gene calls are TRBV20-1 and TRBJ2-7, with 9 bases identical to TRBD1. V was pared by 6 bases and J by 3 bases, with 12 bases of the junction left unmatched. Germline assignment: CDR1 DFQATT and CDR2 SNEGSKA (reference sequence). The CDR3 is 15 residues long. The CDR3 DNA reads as TGCAGTGCCCTAACCGGGACAGGGAGTTTCTACGAGCAGTACTTC. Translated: CSALTGTGSFYEQYF.

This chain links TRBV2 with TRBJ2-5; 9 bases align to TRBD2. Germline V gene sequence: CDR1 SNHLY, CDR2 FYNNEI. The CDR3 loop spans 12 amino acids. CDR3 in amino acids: CTSGSEWETQYF. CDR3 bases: TGTACTAGCGGGTCCGAATGGGAGACCCAGTACTTC.